This T cell receptor (beta chain) was recorded in a study of OX40 agonist ivuxolimab in advanced cancers. Study results and limitations: Low normalized T-cell clonal expansion was additionally recorded for some nonresponders.

Blood draws occurred at baseline, cycle 4 day 1, and cycle 7 day 1. Sequencing used immunoSEQ multiplex PCR; TCRdb keeps in-frame clones, though not all of them. The table records some 51,000 clones, about 90% of them present only once. Worth noting for this clone: The target antigen is unknown.

The TCR comes from an adult with an advanced solid tumor such as melanoma, head and neck, liver or kidney cancer. The sample in question was CD4+ or CD8+ T cells sorted from blood, obtained in a trial of the OX40 agonist ivuxolimab.

CDR3 DNA sequence: TGTGCCAGCAGCTTATTGGGGGCGAGTGTCGGGGAGCTGTTTTTT. Translation: CASSLLGASVGELFF. The rearrangement links TRBV7-3 to TRBJ2-2; possible D gene TRBD1, 6 bases. CDR1 and CDR2 (germline): SGHTA, FQGTGA. Trimming removed 2 bases from V and 7 bases from J, with 14 bases in between. The CDR3 contains 15 residues. Filled out from reference TRBV7-3 and TRBJ2-2, the complete variable domain reads GAGVSQTPSNKVTEKGKYVELRCDPISGHTALYWYRQSLGQGPEFLIYFQGTGAADDSGLPNDRFFAVRPEGSVSTLKIQRTERGDSAVYLCASSLLGASVGELFFGEGSRLTVL.